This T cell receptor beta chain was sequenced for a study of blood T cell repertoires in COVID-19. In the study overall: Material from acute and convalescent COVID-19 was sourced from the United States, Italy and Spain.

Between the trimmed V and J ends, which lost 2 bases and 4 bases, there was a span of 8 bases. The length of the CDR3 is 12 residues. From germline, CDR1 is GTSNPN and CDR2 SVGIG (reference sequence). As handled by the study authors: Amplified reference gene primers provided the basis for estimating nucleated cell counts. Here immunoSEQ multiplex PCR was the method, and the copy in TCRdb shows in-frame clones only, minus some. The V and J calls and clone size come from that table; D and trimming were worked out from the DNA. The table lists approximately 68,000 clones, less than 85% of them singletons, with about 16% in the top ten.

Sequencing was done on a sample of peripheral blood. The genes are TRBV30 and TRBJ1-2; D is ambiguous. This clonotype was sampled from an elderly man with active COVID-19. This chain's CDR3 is CAWSPGAYGYTF. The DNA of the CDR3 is TGTGCCTGGAGTCCTGGAGCCTATGGCTACACCTTC. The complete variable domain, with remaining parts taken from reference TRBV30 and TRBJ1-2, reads SQTIHQWPATLVQPVGSPLSLECTVEGTSNPNLYWYRQAAGRGLQLLFYSVGIGQISSEVPQNLSASRPQDRQFILSSKKLLLSDSGFYLCAWSPGAYGYTFGSGTRLTVV.